Listed here is a single TCR beta chain. Its antigen remains unidentified. The sample belongs to a study of OX40 agonist ivuxolimab in advanced cancers. Study as a whole: Aged roughly 23 to 79 with a mean of approximately 57 years, they were 82.7% male. Study outcomes and limitations: Averaging showed that CD8+ T cells had more expanded clones than CD4+ did. Which antigen the expanded peripheral T cells recognized is unknown.

Germline-derived CDR1 and CDR2 are SGHVS and FNYEAQ. This CDR3 region has 16 residues. Unmatched junction bases numbered 3, after V lost 1 base and J lost 9 bases. Clones were read by immunoSEQ multiplex PCR, and TCRdb kept only the in-frame ones, dropping some. The sample lists 30,000 to 45,000 clones, 70% to 85% occurring once. The receptor comes from an adult with an advanced solid tumor such as melanoma, head and neck, liver or kidney cancer. The source material was CD4+ or CD8+ T cells sorted from blood, sampled in a trial of the OX40 agonist ivuxolimab. The J gene is TRBJ2-1, the V gene TRBV7-6; TRBD2 aligns across 16 bases. The CDR3 sequence: CASSLVGLAGGREQFF. CDR3 in DNA: TGTGCCAGCAGCTTAGTGGGACTAGCGGGGGGGCGTGAGCAGTTCTTC.